The following is a TCR beta chain sequence with its context. Germline-derived CDR1 and CDR2 are SNHLY and FYNNEI. The junction had 11 bases not matched to a gene; V was cut back by 2 bases and J by 0 bases. The CDR3 runs to 20 residues. These data originate in a study of blood T cell repertoires in COVID-19. Study in general: Material from acute and convalescent COVID-19 was sourced from the United States, Italy and Spain. PBMCs, B-cell-depleted T cells, or T cells were the source of the cDNA or gDNA that made up the material.

Individuals drawn from 20 to 25 US areas were about 18 to 90 years old. Per the original data handling: Using reference gene primer amplification, nucleated cell counts were estimated. Only in-frame clones appear in the TCRdb table, and some are missing; sequencing was by immunoSEQ multiplex PCR. From that table come the V and J calls and clone size; the DNA was used to work out D and trimming. The sample holds about 270,000 clones, approximately 89% seen once. Sample: PBMCs or T cells enriched from blood (not recorded which). This chain uses TRBV2 with TRBJ2-1; the match to TRBD2 covers 12 bases. This clonotype was sampled from a woman in her thirties or forties with acute COVID-19. Here the CDR3 reads CASSEPLTSGSKGSYNEQFF. The DNA for the CDR3 is TGTGCCAGCAGTGAACCCCTGACTAGCGGGAGTAAAGGCTCCTACAATGAGCAGTTCTTC.